This is a list of T cell receptor beta chains from one sample in a study of control samples from healthy donors and cancer patients. Some clones are missing from TCRdb's copy, which holds only in-frame ones; the method was immunoSEQ multiplex PCR. The sample gives 150,000 to 200,000 clones, around nine tenths of which show up once; roughly 1.5% is in the top ten. Sequences were obtained from blood. The source of these receptors is a man aged 30 to 45 in good health. CDR3s include the opening cysteine and the closing phenylalanine or tryptophan. Fields, in order: V gene, clone size, J gene, D gene, CDR3 DNA, CDR3 protein. A D gene is named only where the DNA matches it firmly. Clone size is given for some rows only: seen once, a few or many times, or a class if the clone is expanded.

v_gene: TRBV6-2/TRBV6-3
abundance: once
j_gene: TRBJ1-5
d_gene: .
CDR3nt: TGTGCCAGCAGTTACGTGGGGGGAGGCAATCAGCCCCAGCATTTT
CDR3aa: CASSYVGGGNQPQHF

v_gene: TRBV7-2
abundance: .
j_gene: TRBJ2-7
d_gene: .
CDR3nt: TGTGCCAGCAGCTCCCGGGCGGCCTACGAGCAGTACTTC
CDR3aa: CASSSRAAYEQYF

v_gene: TRBV7-2
abundance: .
j_gene: TRBJ1-1
d_gene: .
CDR3nt: TGTGCCAGCAGCTTAGGGGCAGCCTGGCCTGAAGCTTTCTTT
CDR3aa: CASSLGAAWPEAFF

v_gene: TRBV29-1
abundance: .
j_gene: TRBJ2-3
d_gene: TRBD2
CDR3nt: TGCAGCGCACGACTAGCGGGGGTGGATACGCAGTATTTT
CDR3aa: CSARLAGVDTQYF

v_gene: TRBV4-2
abundance: .
j_gene: TRBJ2-5
d_gene: TRBD2
CDR3nt: TGTGCCAGCAGCCAATCGTCTAGCGGGGTAGAGACCCAGTACTTC
CDR3aa: CASSQSSSGVETQYF

v_gene: TRBV30
abundance: .
j_gene: TRBJ1-1
d_gene: .
CDR3nt: TGTGCCTGGAGTATAATACAGGGGAACACTGAAGCTTTCTTT
CDR3aa: CAWSIIQGNTEAFF

v_gene: TRBV30
abundance: .
j_gene: TRBJ1-2
d_gene: .
CDR3nt: TGTGCCTGGGGTGGACGTCTCTATGGCTACACCTTC
CDR3aa: CAWGGRLYGYTF

v_gene: TRBV7-3
abundance: .
j_gene: TRBJ2-7
d_gene: .
CDR3nt: TGTGCCAGCAGCTTAACCATCTACGAGCAGTACTTC
CDR3aa: CASSLTIYEQYF

v_gene: TRBV7-9
abundance: .
j_gene: TRBJ1-5
d_gene: .
CDR3nt: TGTGCCAGCAGTCTTGGATCGGGGGGCTCGGTCTTAAATCAGCCCCAGCATTTT
CDR3aa: CASSLGSGGSVLNQPQHF

v_gene: TRBV27
abundance: .
j_gene: TRBJ2-1
d_gene: .
CDR3nt: TGTGCCAGCATGCGGGGAAATGAGCAGTTCTTC
CDR3aa: CASMRGNEQFF

v_gene: TRBV6-5
abundance: .
j_gene: TRBJ2-7
d_gene: TRBD2
CDR3nt: TGTGCCAGCCGGCCTAGCGGATACGAGCAGTACTTC
CDR3aa: CASRPSGYEQYF

v_gene: TRBV7-9
abundance: .
j_gene: TRBJ2-3
d_gene: TRBD2
CDR3nt: TGTGCCAGCAGCTCTGTACACGGACTAGCGTTCCCGAATACGCAGTATTTT
CDR3aa: CASSSVHGLAFPNTQYF

v_gene: TRBV13
abundance: once
j_gene: TRBJ1-2
d_gene: .
CDR3nt: TGTGCCAGCAGCCCGATGAGTGACGTACATGGCTACACCTTC
CDR3aa: CASSPMSDVHGYTF

v_gene: TRBV7-6
abundance: once
j_gene: TRBJ2-3
d_gene: .
CDR3nt: TGTGCCAGCAGCTTAGCGGCGGGGAACACAGATACGCAGTATTTT
CDR3aa: CASSLAAGNTDTQYF

v_gene: TRBV5-4
abundance: .
j_gene: TRBJ2-5
d_gene: .
CDR3nt: TGTGCCAGCAGCTCCGACGAGACCCAGTACTTC
CDR3aa: CASSSDETQYF

v_gene: TRBV19
abundance: .
j_gene: TRBJ1-5
d_gene: .
CDR3nt: TGTGCCAGTAGCCTTCACTCTACAAATCAGCCCCAGCATTTT
CDR3aa: CASSLHSTNQPQHF

v_gene: TRBV5-1
abundance: .
j_gene: TRBJ1-2
d_gene: .
CDR3nt: TGCGCCAGCAGCTTAGGGGCGGGGGAAGCTGGCTACACCTTC
CDR3aa: CASSLGAGEAGYTF

v_gene: TRBV19
abundance: few
j_gene: TRBJ1-6
d_gene: .
CDR3nt: TGTGCCAGTAGCTGGGCCCAAGGAGGGAATTCACCCCTCCACTTT
CDR3aa: CASSWAQGGNSPLHF

v_gene: TRBV30
abundance: .
j_gene: TRBJ1-2
d_gene: TRBD1
CDR3nt: TGTGCCTGGAGTCGGACAGGCTTATCCTATGGCTACACCTTC
CDR3aa: CAWSRTGLSYGYTF

v_gene: TRBV27
abundance: .
j_gene: TRBJ1-5
d_gene: .
CDR3nt: TGTGCCAGCATGGTCTTGGGAGGCAATCAGCCCCAGCATTTT
CDR3aa: CASMVLGGNQPQHF

v_gene: TRBV4-1
abundance: .
j_gene: TRBJ1-5
d_gene: .
CDR3nt: TGCGCCAGCAGCCTCTTGGCCCCTAGCAATCAGCCCCAGCATTTT
CDR3aa: CASSLLAPSNQPQHF

v_gene: TRBV19
abundance: .
j_gene: TRBJ2-5
d_gene: .
CDR3nt: TGTGCCAGTAGTAGACTAGTCATGGAGACCCAGTACTTC
CDR3aa: CASSRLVMETQYF

v_gene: TRBV5-1
abundance: .
j_gene: TRBJ2-3
d_gene: TRBD2
CDR3nt: TGCGCCAGCAGCCCCGGGACTAGCGGGAGTATGACAGATACGCAGTATTTT
CDR3aa: CASSPGTSGSMTDTQYF